The 22 T cell receptor beta chains in this list originate from one sample, sequenced in a study of CD8 T cells in ankylosing spondylitis. TCRdb recomputed calls from the 5' RACE reads with MiXCR, one row per CDR3 protein. The sample consists of roughly 230,000 distinct CDR3 sequences, more than 15% of them appearing once. Sequenced: blood, either unsorted or a sorted T cell fraction (not recorded which). The receptors were gathered from a male donor with ankylosing spondylitis or in good health (not recorded which).

This sequence joins TRBV27 and TRBJ2-7; D unresolved. V lost 6 bases to trimming and J lost 6 bases, with 12 bases between them. This CDR3 has 12 amino acids. Germline V gene lookup returns CDR1 MNHEY and CDR2 SMNVEV (reference sequence). The CDR3: CASRATEVEQYF. The DNA of the CDR3 is TGTGCCAGCAGAGCGACTGAGGTCGAGCAGTACTTC.

This clonotype came up a few times. The chain employs TRBV12-3 or TRBV12-4 and TRBJ1-3; D remains ambiguous. V lost 5 bases to trimming and J lost 0 bases, with 11 bases between them. This CDR3 has 15 amino acids. The CDR3 DNA reads TGTGCCAGCAGTCCAGGACTGATCTCTGGAAACACCATATATTTT. This gives the protein CASSPGLISGNTIYF.

This clonotype was picked up a small number of times. This chain links TRBV11-2 with TRBJ2-1, with 7 bases matching TRBD2. Trimming at V came to 5 bases and at J to 0 bases, leaving 16 bases not matched to a gene. Germline CDR1 is SGHAT and CDR2 is FQNNGV. There are 19 residues in the CDR3. Here the CDR3 reads CASSVPTSPYGSSYNEQFF. The CDR3 DNA sequence: TGTGCCAGCAGCGTCCCGACTAGCCCCTACGGTAGCTCCTACAATGAGCAGTTCTTC.

The V call is TRBV28, the J call TRBJ2-7; possible D gene TRBD2, 5 bases. This CDR3 contains 13 residues. Trimming took off 5 bases at V and 6 bases at J, with 14 bases between the two ends. Germline loops: CDR1 MDHEN, CDR2 SYDVKM. The CDR3 DNA reads as TGTGCCAGCAGTAGGCCGGGGAAGAGCGAGCAGTACTTC. Its protein product is CASSRPGKSEQYF. The complete variable domain, with remaining parts taken from reference TRBV28 and TRBJ2-7, reads DVKVTQSSRYLVKRTGEKVFLECVQDMDHENMFWYRQDPGLGLRLIYFSYDVKMKEKGDIPEGYSVSREKKERFSLILESASTNQTSMYLCASSRPGKSEQYFGPGTRLTVT.

This clonotype was found many times. The chain combines TRBV7-9 with TRBJ2-7, with 9 positions matching TRBD1. This CDR3 region has 13 residues. With V trimmed by 5 bases and J by 5 bases, 4 bases remained unmatched. Germline lookup yields CDR1 SEHNR and CDR2 FQNEAQ (reference sequence). The CDR3, as DNA: TGTGCCAGCAGCACAGGGGGCTACCACGAGCAGTACTTC. Translated, it gives CASSTGGYHEQYF.

This chain links TRBV10-3 with TRBJ2-5, with D hard to call. Looked up from germline, CDR1 is ENHRY and CDR2 is SYGVKD. The CDR3 totals 16 residues. The V and J ends lost 8 bases and 0 bases respectively, with 19 bases between them. CDR3 coding DNA: TGTGCCATCGCCGCTGACTGGGGTCGGCACCAAGAGACCCAGTACTTC. It translates to CAIAADWGRHQETQYF.

The table lists this clonotype with many counts. J is TRBJ2-7 and V is TRBV5-1, with TRBD1 as a possible D gene (6 bases). Germline CDR1 reads SGHRS; CDR2 reads YFSETQ. CDR3 length: 14 amino acids. V lost 0 bases, J lost 2 bases, and 9 bases lay in between. The DNA for the CDR3 is TGCGCCAGCAGCTTGGAGACAGGAACCTACGAGCAGTACTTC. Its protein product is CASSLETGTYEQYF.

CDR3 region: CASSQTPGGPEQYF. CDR3 sequence (DNA): TGCGCCAGCAGCCAAACCCCCGGGGGGCCCGAGCAGTACTTC. The rearrangement joins TRBV4-3 to TRBJ2-7; possible D gene TRBD2, 7 bases. The germline gives CDR1 LGHNA, CDR2 YSLEER. The V end was cut by 2 bases, the J end by 6 bases, with 14 bases between. The CDR3 is 14 amino acids.

This clonotype was seen a handful of times. The rearrangement joins TRBV29-1 to TRBJ2-1, with TRBD1 identical over 8 bases. The germline V gene encodes CDR1 SQVTM and CDR2 ANQGSEA. The J segment lost 6 bases and the V segment lost 4 bases, leaving 5 bases of the junction unmatched. CDR3 length: 13 amino acids. The CDR3 region has the DNA TGCAGCGTTGGAGACAGGGGTTCCAATGAGCAGTTCTTC. It yields the protein CSVGDRGSNEQFF.

This chain links TRBV7-6 with TRBJ2-7, with D tentatively TRBD1 or TRBD2 (5 bases each). The CDR3 is 15 residues long. Trimming took 1 base from V and 0 from J, leaving 10 bases between them. CDR1 and CDR2 from the germline V gene are SGHVS and FNYEAQ. The CDR3 loop is CASSLGGAGSYEQYF. CDR3 in DNA: TGTGCCAGCAGCTTAGGGGGCGCGGGCTCCTACGAGCAGTACTTC. Supplemented by reference TRBV7-6 and TRBJ2-7, the full variable domain reads GAGVSQSPRYKVTKRGQDVALRCDPISGHVSLYWYRQALGQGPEFLTYFNYEAQQDKSGLPNDRFSAERPEGSISTLTIQRTEQRDSAMYRCASSLGGAGSYEQYFGPGTRLTVT.

The chain carries TRBV2 and TRBJ2-1; 16 positions agree with TRBD2. This CDR3 is 19 amino acids long. Germline V gene lookup returns CDR1 SNHLY and CDR2 FYNNEI. The V and J ends lost 3 bases and 1 base, in that order; junction bases with no gene match: 6. CDR3 amino acids: CASSDGTSGRAASYNEQFF. CDR3 nucleotide sequence: TGTGCCAGCAGTGATGGGACTAGCGGGAGGGCCGCGTCCTACAATGAGCAGTTCTTC.

In this sample, this clonotype turned up a few times. The chain joins TRBV7-8 to TRBJ1-6, with no clear D. The germline V and J ends were trimmed by 6 bases and 9 bases, with 9 bases remaining between them. The CDR3 sequence is 12 residues long. Germline lookup yields CDR1 SGHVS and CDR2 FQNEAQ. The CDR3 DNA reads TGTGCCAGCAGTCCTTTCGGTTCACCCCTCCACTTT. It translates to CASSPFGSPLHF. Using reference TRBV7-8 and TRBJ1-6 for the parts outside the CDR3, the full variable domain is GAGVSQSPRYKVAKRGQDVALRCDPISGHVSLFWYQQALGQGPEFLTYFQNEAQLDKSGLPSDRFFAERPEGSVSTLKIQRTQQEDSAVYLCASSPFGSPLHFGNGTRLTVT.

This clonotype was seen repeatedly, ten times or more. The genes are TRBV18 and TRBJ2-7; 8 bases line up with TRBD1. V lost 6 bases, J lost 5 bases, and 9 bases stayed unmatched. The CDR3 has 14 residues. Germline lookup yields CDR1 KGHSH and CDR2 LQKENI. The chain's CDR3 is CASSPGGPPHEQYF. In nucleotides, the CDR3 is TGTGCCAGCTCCCCAGGGGGCCCTCCCCACGAGCAGTACTTC. Using reference TRBV18 and TRBJ2-7 for the parts outside the CDR3, the full variable domain is NAGVMQNPRHLVRRRGQEARLRCSPMKGHSHVYWYRQLPEEGLKFMVYLQKENIIDESGMPKERFSAEFPKEGPSILRIQQVVRGDSAAYFCASSPGGPPHEQYFGPGTRLTVT.

This clonotype was detected only a few times. This chain uses TRBV9 with TRBJ2-7; D is possibly TRBD2 (6 bases). The CDR3 runs to 14 residues. Germline CDR1 is SGDLS and CDR2 is YYNGEE. V was cut by 0 bases and J by 3 bases, with 10 bases left in between. CDR3: CASSVGGEHYEQYF. The CDR3 DNA is TGTGCCAGCAGCGTAGGGGGGGAGCACTACGAGCAGTACTTC.

The chain uses TRBV7-8 and TRBJ1-2, with D perhaps TRBD1 (5 bases). The CDR3 has 15 amino acids. Trimming took 5 bases from V and 4 from J, leaving 17 bases between them. The V gene's germline CDR1 is SGHVS and CDR2 FQNEAQ. DNA of the CDR3: TGTGCCAGCAGCCCGTCGGGGCGGGAGTTCTATGGCTACACCTTC. Protein: CASSPSGREFYGYTF. Full variable domain (rest looked up from reference TRBV7-8 and TRBJ1-2): GAGVSQSPRYKVAKRGQDVALRCDPISGHVSLFWYQQALGQGPEFLTYFQNEAQLDKSGLPSDRFFAERPEGSVSTLKIQRTQQEDSAVYLCASSPSGREFYGYTFGSGTRLTVV.

The rearrangement uses TRBV7-9 and TRBJ2-7; TRBD1 is a possible D gene (6 bases). This CDR3 spans 16 amino acids. CDR1 and CDR2 from the germline V gene are SEHNR and FQNEAQ (reference sequence). Trimming pared 1 base from V and 0 bases from J, leaving 13 bases between. CDR3 in amino acids: CASSLVGGGHSYEQYF. CDR3 sequence (DNA): TGTGCCAGCAGCTTAGTTGGGGGCGGTCACTCCTACGAGCAGTACTTC.

This clonotype was found a few times. The chain combines TRBV4-1 with TRBJ2-1; tentative D call: TRBD2 (6 bases). The CDR3 spans 13 residues. Trimming removed 2 bases from V and 8 bases from J, with 10 bases in between. Germline CDR1 and CDR2: MGHRA and YSYEKL. The CDR3 DNA reads as TGCGCCAGCAGCCAACAGGGAGGCGATGAGCAGTTCTTC. Protein product: CASSQQGGDEQFF.

CDR3 sequence (DNA): TGCGCGACCAGGGGGGGAAACACCATATATTTT. Its translation is CATRGGNTIYF. The V call is TRBV4-1, the J call TRBJ1-3; 7 bases match TRBD1. CDR1 is MGHRA, CDR2 YSYEKL, per germline. The CDR3 is made up of 11 amino acids.

The J gene is TRBJ2-1, the V gene TRBV5-1, with 9 bases matching TRBD2. V shed 0 bases and J 3 bases; nucleotides not matched to a gene: 13. The V gene's germline CDR1 is SGHRS and CDR2 YFSETQ. The CDR3 spans 19 residues. The CDR3 coding sequence is TGCGCCAGCAGCTTGGTAGTAGCGGGAGAGGTCCCGGTCTACAATGAGCAGTTCTTC. Protein: CASSLVVAGEVPVYNEQFF.

This clonotype was found a few times. The gene calls are TRBV12-3 or TRBV12-4 and TRBJ2-5, with D possibly being TRBD1 (7 bases). V was pared by 3 bases and J by 4 bases, with 15 bases between. This CDR3 spans 15 amino acids. CDR3 protein: CASSFAGGFRETQYF. The CDR3 DNA sequence: TGTGCCAGCAGTTTCGCAGGGGGGTTCCGAGAGACCCAGTACTTC.

This clonotype has only a few counts. This chain links TRBV11-1 with TRBJ2-3; TRBD1 is a possible D gene (6 bases). The V gene lost 5 bases and the J gene lost 8 bases, with 11 bases spanning the gap. The CDR3 covers 12 residues. The V gene's germline CDR1 is SGHAT and CDR2 FQDESV (reference sequence). The CDR3 nucleotides read TGTGCCAGCAGCACAGGGTACGGTACGCAGTATTTT. This codes for CASSTGYGTQYF. The full variable domain, completed using reference TRBV11-1 and TRBJ2-3, is EAEVAQSPRYKITEKSQAVAFWCDPISGHATLYWYRQILGQGPELLVQFQDESVVDDSQLPKDRFSAERLKGVDSTLKIQPAELGDSAMYLCASSTGYGTQYFGPGTRLTVL.

V gene TRBV12-3 or TRBV12-4 combines with J gene TRBJ2-7, with D perhaps matching TRBD2 (6 bases). The CDR3 contains 15 residues. The germline V and J ends were trimmed by 3 bases and 3 bases, with 15 bases remaining between them. The CDR3 loop is CASSFLGQGGYEQYF. The CDR3 nucleotides read TGTGCCAGCAGTTTCCTGGGGCAGGGAGGCTACGAGCAGTACTTC.